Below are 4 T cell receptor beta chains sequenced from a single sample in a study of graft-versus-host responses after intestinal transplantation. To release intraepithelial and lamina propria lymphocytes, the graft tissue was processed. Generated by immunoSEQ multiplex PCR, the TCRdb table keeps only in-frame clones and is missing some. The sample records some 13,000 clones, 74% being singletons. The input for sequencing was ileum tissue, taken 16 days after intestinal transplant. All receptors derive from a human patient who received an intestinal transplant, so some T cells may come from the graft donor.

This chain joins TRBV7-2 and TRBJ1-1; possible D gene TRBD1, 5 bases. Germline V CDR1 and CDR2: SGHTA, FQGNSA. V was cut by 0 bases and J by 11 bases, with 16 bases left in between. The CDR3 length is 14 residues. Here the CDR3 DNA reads TGTGCCAGCAGCTTAGCTGCAGGGCCCCGATCGGCTTTCTTT. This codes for CASSLAAGPRSAFF.

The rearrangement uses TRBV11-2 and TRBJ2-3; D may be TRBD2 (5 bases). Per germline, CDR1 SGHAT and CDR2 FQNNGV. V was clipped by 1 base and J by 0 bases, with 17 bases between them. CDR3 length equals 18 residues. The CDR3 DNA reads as TGTGCCAGCAGCTTAGGCGGGTGGGCAGCTTCTAGCACAGATACGCAGTATTTT. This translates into CASSLGGWAASSTDTQYF.

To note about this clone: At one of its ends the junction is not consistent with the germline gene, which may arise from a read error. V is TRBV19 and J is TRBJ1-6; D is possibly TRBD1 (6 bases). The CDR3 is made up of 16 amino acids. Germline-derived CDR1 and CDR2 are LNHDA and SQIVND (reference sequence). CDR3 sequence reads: CASSPGGLSGHSPLHF. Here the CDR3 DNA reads TGTGCCAGTAGTCCGGGGGGGCTGAGTGGCCATTCGCCCCTCCACTTT.

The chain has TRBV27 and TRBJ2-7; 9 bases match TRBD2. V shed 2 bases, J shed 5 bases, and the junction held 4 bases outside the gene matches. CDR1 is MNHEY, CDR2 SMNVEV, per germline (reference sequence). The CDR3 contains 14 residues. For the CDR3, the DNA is TGTGCCAGCAGTTTAGGCGGGGGGGCGAACGAGCAGTACTTC. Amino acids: CASSLGGGANEQYF.